This TCR beta chain came from a study of beta chain features in type 1 diabetes. This clone has just a few counts. Antigen unknown. Via the markers CD45RO/CCR7/CD25/CD127/CD95/CD27, stem cell-like memory, regulatory, central memory and naive CD4+ cells were sorted. Isolated RNA was reverse transcribed in full, so expressed TCRB transcripts were sequenced. This table comes from immunoSEQ multiplex PCR, and its TCRdb copy is limited to in-frame clones, with some not included. The profile shows around 300,000 clones, 7% to 9% of them singletons. Broader study findings: Patients with type 1 diabetes carried fewer insertions and had more deletions at their VDJ junctions.

Germline assignment: CDR1 SGHNT and CDR2 YENEEA. The CDR3 contains 14 residues. Losses at the gene ends were 8 bases for V and 8 bases for J; bases not matched to a gene: 7. The rearrangement links TRBV11-3 to TRBJ2-1, with TRBD2 matching over 12 bases. The TCR was taken from a woman in her late teens or twenties in good health. Sequenced: central memory CD4+ T cells from blood. The DNA of the CDR3 is TGTGCCAGCCTAGCGGGAGGGCCTATCGATGAGCAGTTCTTC. Protein: CASLAGGPIDEQFF.